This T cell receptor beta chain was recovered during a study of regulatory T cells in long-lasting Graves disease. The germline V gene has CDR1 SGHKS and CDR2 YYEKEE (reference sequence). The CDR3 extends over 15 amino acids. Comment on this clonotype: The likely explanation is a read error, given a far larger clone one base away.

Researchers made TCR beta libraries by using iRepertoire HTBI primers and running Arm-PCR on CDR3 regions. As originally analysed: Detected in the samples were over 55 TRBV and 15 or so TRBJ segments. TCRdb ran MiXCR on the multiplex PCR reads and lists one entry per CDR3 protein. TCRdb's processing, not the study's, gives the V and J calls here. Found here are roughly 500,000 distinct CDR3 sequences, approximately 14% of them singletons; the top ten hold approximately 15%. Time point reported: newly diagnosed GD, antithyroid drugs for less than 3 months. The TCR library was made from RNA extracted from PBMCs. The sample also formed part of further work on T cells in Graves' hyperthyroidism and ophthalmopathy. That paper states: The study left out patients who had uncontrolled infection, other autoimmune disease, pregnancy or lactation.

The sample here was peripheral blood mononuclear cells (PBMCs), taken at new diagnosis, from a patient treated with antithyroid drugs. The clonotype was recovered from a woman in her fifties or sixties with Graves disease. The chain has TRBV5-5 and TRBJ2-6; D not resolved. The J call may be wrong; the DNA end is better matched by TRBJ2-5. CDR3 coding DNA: TGTGCCAGCAGCTCCCTCGACGCCATCCAAGGGACCCAGTACTTC. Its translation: CASSSLDAIQGTQYF.